There are a few counts of the clone carrying this TCR beta chain. The target antigen is unknown. This sample is drawn from a study of T cells in Graves' hyperthyroidism and ophthalmopathy. The study, taken as a whole, reports: Blood also carried most thyroid clonotypes expanded above 0.001.

Ophthalmopathy patients showed a Clinical Activity Score of at least 3, NOSPECS grade of at least 4 and duration under 3 months. V was cut by 6 bases and J by 5 bases, with 10 bases left in between. CDR1 and CDR2 (germline): SNHLY, FYNNEI. CDR3 length: 13 residues. Template material for amplifying TCR beta CDR3 regions consisted of RNA transcripts. The HTBI primer set drove a first-round RT-PCR of the TCR CDR3. TCRdb called the multiplex PCR reads again in MiXCR, with one record for every CDR3 protein. The table records approximately 600,000 distinct CDR3 sequences, less than 25% of them present only once.

V and J are TRBV2 and TRBJ2-2; D remains unclear. Sequencing input: blood. The sequence derives from a young man with Graves' ophthalmopathy. The CDR3 sequence is CASSKTLTGELFF. CDR3 in DNA: TGTGCCAGCAGCAAGACATTAACCGGGGAGCTGTTTTTT. The variable domain in full, completed from reference TRBV2 and TRBJ2-2, reads EPEVTQTPSHQVTQMGQEVILRCVPISNHLYFYWYRQILGQKVEFLVSFYNNEISEKSEIFDDQFSVERPDGSNFTLKIRSTKLEDSAMYFCASSKTLTGELFFGEGSRLTVL.